This T cell receptor (beta chain) was retrieved from a study of CD8+ T cells in alopecia areata (dated by TCRdb to the late 2010s). Background for the entire study: The treated patients took part in an open-label pilot trial in which moderate-to-severe alopecia areata was treated with oral tofacitinib at 5 to 10 mg twice daily. Patients received tofacitinib for 6 to 18 months and were then followed off drug for 6 months to check for delayed response and recurrence. In both human patients and the C3H/HeJ mouse model, the study applied high-throughput TCRbeta sequencing to look at T cell clonal expansion in alopecia areata. Scalp tissue and sorted CD4+ and CD8+ peripheral blood T cells from patchy and totalis/universalis alopecia areata patients and from healthy controls were covered by human TCRbeta sequencing. Tofacitinib-treated patients had biopsies at baseline and at 4 and 24 weeks of treatment, with a later scalp biopsy in several patients. Scalp clonality was compared among normal scalp (n=4), patchy alopecia areata scalp (n=8), and alopecia totalis/universalis scalp (n=8). The RNA source kit depended on sample type: the PAXgene miRNA kit for fixed scalp, the miRNeasy kit for PBMCs, and the RNeasy kit for mouse skin. Amplification of TCRbeta CDR3 regions was done by immunoSEQ multiplex PCR using 35 Vbeta forward primers and 13 Jbeta reverse primers. The full study reports these points: Lesional scalp, especially in alopecia totalis/universalis, showed higher clonality and more expanded CD8+ clones than normal scalp, suggesting antigenic drive. Shared TCR sequences between patients were less evident than in mice, which may be partly attributable to HLA diversity in the patient population. Resident alphabeta T cells in normal human skin are also sequenced, complicating scalp TCR repertoire analysis, unlike mouse skin dominated by gammadelta T cells.

The germline V gene encodes CDR1 SSHAT and CDR2 FNYEAQ (reference sequence). The CDR3 measures 13 amino acids from cysteine to phenylalanine. Just the 39-base CDR3 DNA is kept, in frame starting at base 1. Lesional scalp punch biopsies and peripheral blood were collected from alopecia areata patients. Human scalp biopsies were fixed immediately in PAXgene tissue containers. Library creation used the immunoSEQ multiplex PCR assay. RNA was extracted from all samples and reverse transcribed into cDNA, which served as template for TCR sequencing. First-strand cDNA was synthesized with SuperScript III using a 2:1 mix of oligo-dT and random hexamers. A synthetic immune receptor repertoire was used to assess amplification bias, and residual bias was removed computationally. The authors processed their data as follows. After raw reads were preprocessed to remove errors, the CDR3 was defined following IMGT conventions as running from the conserved cysteine to phenylalanine. Clonality was computed by normalizing Shannon entropy by log2 of the number of productive unique TCRs and subtracting the result from 1. Whether each scalp clone was CD4 or CD8 was inferred by checking scalp TCRbeta sequences against the CD4 and CD8 repertoires from sorted blood. What TCRdb holds here is the immuneACCESS table cut down to in-frame rearrangements. Part of the clones is not present; checked against another copy, under half of the missing clones reflect an unresolved V gene, and the others are unexplained. The DNA was the basis for D and trimming; V, J and clone size are from that table. The sample records approximately 12,000 clones, around three fifths of which are singletons. The ten biggest clones cover roughly 21% of the sample.

In this sample, this clone turned up a few times. Its antigen is currently not known. An end of the junction does not agree with germline; a read error may underlie this. The sequence joins TRBV7-7 to TRBJ2-5, with the D call perhaps TRBD1 or TRBD2, each one matching 5 bases. The TCR comes from a human donor with alopecia areata. Sequencing was done on a sample of skin. Here the CDR3 is given as CASSWGTEETQYF. The sequenced DNA: TGTGCTAGCAGCTGGGGGACGGAAGAGACCCAGTACTTC.